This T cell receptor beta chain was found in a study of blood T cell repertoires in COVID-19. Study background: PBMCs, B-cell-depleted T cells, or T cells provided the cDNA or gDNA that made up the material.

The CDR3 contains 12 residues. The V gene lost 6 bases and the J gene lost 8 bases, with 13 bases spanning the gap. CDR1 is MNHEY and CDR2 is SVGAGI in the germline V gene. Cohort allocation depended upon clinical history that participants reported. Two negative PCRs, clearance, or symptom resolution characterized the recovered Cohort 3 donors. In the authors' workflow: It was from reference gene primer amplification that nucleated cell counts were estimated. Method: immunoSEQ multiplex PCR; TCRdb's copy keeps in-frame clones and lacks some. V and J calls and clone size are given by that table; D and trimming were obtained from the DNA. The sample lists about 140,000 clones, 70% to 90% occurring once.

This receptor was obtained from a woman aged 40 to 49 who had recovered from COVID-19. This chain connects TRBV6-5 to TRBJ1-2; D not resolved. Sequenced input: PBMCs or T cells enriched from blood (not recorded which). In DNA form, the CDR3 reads TGTGCCAGCAGGCGGAGGCCGGACGGCTACACCTTC. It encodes CASRRRPDGYTF.